The clone carrying this T cell receptor (beta chain) appeared a few times. The sample originates from a study of blood T cell repertoires in COVID-19. Study in general: The United States, Italy and Spain provided the acute and convalescent COVID-19 samples. In each case, the material was cDNA or gDNA derived from T cells, B-cell-depleted T cells, or PBMCs.

V was cut by 2 bases and J by 5 bases, with 6 bases left in between. There are 12 residues in the CDR3. Germline V lookup: CDR1 MNHEY, CDR2 SVGEGT. Original handling: Reference gene primer amplification in the assay estimated nucleated cell counts. TCRdb's copy holds only in-frame clones and misses some; the assay was immunoSEQ multiplex PCR. V and J calls and clone size follow that table, whereas D and trimming were derived from the DNA. The data contain roughly 330,000 clones, just over 85% of them seen just once; the ten biggest clones take up about 10%. Sequenced: PBMCs or T cells enriched from blood (not recorded which). The rearrangement links TRBV6-2 or TRBV6-3 to TRBJ2-5, with D unclear. The clonotype originates from a woman younger than 30 who had recovered from COVID-19. CDR3 DNA sequence: TGTGCCAGCAGTTACGGCCTGGAGACCCAGTACTTC. Translation: CASSYGLETQYF.